This passage covers 25 T cell receptor beta chains from one sample sequenced in a study of regulatory T cells in long-lasting Graves disease. To make TCR beta libraries, researchers used iRepertoire HTBI primers and Arm-PCR of CDR3 regions. TCRdb used MiXCR to reprocess the multiplex PCR reads, holding one entry per CDR3 protein. This table has 360,000 or so distinct CDR3 sequences, 10% to 15% appearing once. Time point meaning: newly diagnosed GD, antithyroid drugs for less than 3 months. PBMC RNA served as the TCR library source. This sample also belongs to another study, concerning T cells in Graves' hyperthyroidism and ophthalmopathy.

The input for sequencing was peripheral blood mononuclear cells (PBMCs), taken at new diagnosis, from a patient treated with antithyroid drugs. Receptor source: a woman between 18 and 30 years old with Graves disease.

The table lists this clonotype with many counts. The germline gene is not matched at one end of the junction; a read error may be the cause. This chain uses TRBV7-3 with TRBJ2-1; D uncertain. Per the germline V gene, CDR1 is SGHTA and CDR2 is FQGTGA. The length of the CDR3 is 15 residues. CDR3 residues: CTSSQNVVTYNEQFF. CDR3 nucleotides: TGTACCAGCAGCCAAAACGTAGTGACCTACAATGAGCAGTTCTTC.

The CDR3 sequence: CASSSRTGAPYEQYF. CDR3 in DNA: TGTGCCAGCAGTTCGCGGACAGGGGCCCCCTACGAGCAGTACTTC. The V and J genes are TRBV28 and TRBJ2-7; TRBD1 matches at 9 bases. The germline gives CDR1 MDHEN, CDR2 SYDVKM. J gave up 2 bases and V 4 bases, and 6 bases lay outside the gene matches. This CDR3 is 15 amino acids long.

In this sample, this clonotype turned up a few times. The genes are TRBV6-5 and TRBJ1-3; maybe TRBD1 (5 bases). Germline assignment: CDR1 MNHEY and CDR2 SVGAGI. CDR3 length: 14 amino acids. Between the trimmed V and J ends, which lost 2 bases and 0 bases, there was a span of 5 bases. CDR3 sequence (DNA): TGTGCCAGCAGTTACGGGGGCTCTGGAAACACCATATATTTT. It is translated as CASSYGGSGNTIYF.

The chain carries TRBV19 and TRBJ2-5, with a tentative D call TRBD2 (5 bases). V lost 5 bases and J lost 7, with 11 bases in between. The CDR3 totals 12 residues. Germline values: CDR1 LNHDA, CDR2 SQIVND (reference sequence). The CDR3 region is CASSSAEGTQYF. The CDR3 DNA reads TGTGCCAGTAGTTCAGCGGAAGGGACCCAGTACTTC. The whole variable domain, remainder taken from reference TRBV19 and TRBJ2-5, is DGGITQSPKYLFRKEGQNVTLSCEQNLNHDAMYWYRQDPGQGLRLIYYSQIVNDFQKGDIAEGYSVSREKKESFPLTVTSAQKNPTAFYLCASSSAEGTQYFGPGTRLLVL.

The chain has TRBV12-3 or TRBV12-4 and TRBJ1-2; D is unclear. This CDR3 region has 12 residues. Between the trimmed V and J ends, which lost 2 bases and 8 bases, there was a span of 9 bases. The CDR3 DNA sequence: TGTGCCAGCAGTTTATCGAGGACCGGCTACACCTTC. This translates into CASSLSRTGYTF.

This clonotype was seen a handful of times. The rearrangement uses TRBV15 and TRBJ2-2, with 7 nucleotides matching TRBD1. Germline-derived CDR1 and CDR2 are LNHNV and YYDKDF (reference sequence). The trim removed 4 bases at V and 4 bases at J, leaving 6 bases unmatched. This CDR3 spans 15 amino acids. CDR3 residues: CATSTGTDLTGELFF. DNA of the CDR3: TGTGCCACCAGCACCGGGACAGACCTCACCGGGGAGCTGTTTTTT.

Comment on this clonotype: The conserved phenylalanine or tryptophan normally closing the CDR3 is absent here, so this likely arose from a read error. This chain uses TRBV3-1 with TRBJ2-3; D is perhaps TRBD1 (6 bases). CDR1 LGHDT and CDR2 YNNKEL come from the germline V gene (reference sequence). V was clipped by 2 bases and J by 0 bases, with 9 bases between them. The CDR3 sequence is 15 residues long. The CDR3 nucleotides read TGTGCCAGCAGCCAACTAACAGGGAGCACAGATACGCAGTATCTT. Residues: CASSQLTGSTDTQYL.

This clonotype was recorded many times. The rearrangement joins TRBV2 to TRBJ2-2; TRBD2 aligns across 14 bases. Germline CDR1 SNHLY, CDR2 FYNNEI. V dropped 8 bases and J dropped 5; count of bases not matched to a gene: 7. The CDR3 spans 16 residues. CDR3 nucleotide sequence: TGTGCCAGCTATCCCGGGACTAGCGGGAGAACCGGGGAGCTGTTTTTT. This translates into CASYPGTSGRTGELFF.

This clonotype was detected many times. V gene TRBV20-1 combines with J gene TRBJ1-2, with 9 bases fitting TRBD1. Germline CDR1 and CDR2: DFQATT and SNEGSKA (reference sequence). J lost 10 bases, V lost 3 bases, and 15 bases had no gene match. The CDR3 is 15 residues long. CDR3 bases: TGCAGTGCTAGGAAACTGGGGGGACAGGGAATCTTCTACACCTTC. It encodes CSARKLGGQGIFYTF.

The rearrangement joins TRBV20-1 to TRBJ1-5, with TRBD1 matching over 7 bases. V shed 6 bases and J 0 bases; nucleotides not matched to a gene: 5. CDR1 is DFQATT, CDR2 SNEGSKA, per germline (reference sequence). The CDR3 sequence is 14 residues long. CDR3 amino acids: CSALGQPSNQPQHF. CDR3 DNA: TGCAGTGCGCTGGGACAGCCTAGCAATCAGCCCCAGCATTTT.

This clonotype was observed a handful of times. This clone may be a read error of a much larger clone one base away. This sequence joins TRBV28 and TRBJ1-1; D uncertain. The length of the CDR3 is 14 residues. Trimming shortened V by 1 base and J by 5 bases, and 11 bases separated the two germline ends. CDR1 is MDHEN and CDR2 is SYDVKM in the germline V gene. For the CDR3, the DNA is TGTGCCAGCAGTTTATTGGCGGCGTGGACTGAAGCTTTCTTT. Translation: CASSLLAAWTEAFF.

This clonotype has a count of ten or more. This chain connects TRBV12-3 or TRBV12-4 to TRBJ2-2, with 7 positions matching TRBD2. The ends lost 3 bases at V and 3 bases at J; junction bases unmatched: 7. CDR3 length equals 16 residues. The CDR3 loop reads CASSLWREWDTGELFF. The CDR3 DNA reads as TGTGCCAGCAGTTTGTGGCGGGAGTGGGACACCGGGGAGCTGTTTTTT.

This chain links TRBV4-3 with TRBJ1-4; TRBD1 is a possible D gene (6 bases). Trimming left V 0 bases short and J 4 bases short, with 15 bases between. Germline CDR1 LGHNA, CDR2 YSLEER. The CDR3 is 17 amino acids. DNA of the CDR3: TGCGCCAGCAGCCAAGATCATGGACAGCTCTTTAATGAAAAACTGTTTTTT. It is translated as CASSQDHGQLFNEKLFF.

This clonotype was found many times. The chain couples TRBV7-9 to TRBJ2-2; D is perhaps TRBD1 or TRBD2 (6 bases each). The CDR3 loop spans 14 amino acids. Germline CDR1 reads SEHNR; CDR2 reads FQNEAQ (reference sequence). V lost 3 bases and J 5 bases, leaving 10 bases between the germline ends. CDR3: CASSLGGETGELFF. As DNA, the CDR3 is TGTGCCAGCAGCTTGGGGGGCGAAACCGGGGAGCTGTTTTTT.

Many counts were recorded for this clonotype. The chain employs TRBV6-9 and TRBJ1-1; D is perhaps TRBD1 (5 bases). With 3 bases removed from V and 1 base from J, the gap between germline ends came to 15 bases. The CDR3 has 16 amino acids. From germline, CDR1 is MNHGY and CDR2 SVAAGI. The CDR3 DNA is TGTGCCAGCAGTTACTTCCCTCCGGGGGGGAACACTGAAGCTTTCTTT. This sequence encodes CASSYFPPGGNTEAFF.

The chain couples TRBV27 to TRBJ1-1; 8 bases align to TRBD1. Losses at the gene ends were 2 bases for V and 6 bases for J; bases not matched to a gene: 14. The V gene's germline CDR1 is MNHEY and CDR2 SMNVEV (reference sequence). The CDR3 runs 17 residues. The CDR3 region has the DNA TGTGCCAGCAGTTTAATCGCGGGGGGACAGGTGAAAGCTGAAGCTTTCTTT. Translated: CASSLIAGGQVKAEAFF.

In regard to this clonotype: This may stem from a read error, because a much larger clone lies one nucleotide away. Since the CDR3 does not end with the conserved phenylalanine or tryptophan, this likely comes from a read error. This chain uses TRBV6-2 or TRBV6-3 with TRBJ1-1; D gene unclear. This CDR3 has 13 amino acids. The germline CDR1 and CDR2 sequences are MNHEY and SVGEGT. The V end lost 5 bases, the J end lost 8 bases, and 15 bases lay between the germline ends. CDR3: CASSELGVQEAFL. The CDR3 DNA follows: TGTGCCAGCAGTGAACTAGGCGTCCAGGAAGCTTTCTTA.

As regards this clonotype: Possible read error: a much larger clone is one base away. The chain is built from TRBV2 and TRBJ2-1, with D perhaps matching TRBD2 (5 bases). The germline CDR1 and CDR2 sequences are SNHLY and FYNNEI. Trimming removed 7 bases from V and 8 bases from J, with 18 bases in between. The CDR3 is made up of 14 amino acids. CDR3 coding DNA: TGTGCCAGCAATTATTTCGAGGGCCGGGATGAGCAGTTCTTC. Translating it yields CASNYFEGRDEQFF.

The V gene is TRBV5-1, the J gene TRBJ2-1; D is undetermined. This CDR3 contains 14 residues. Germline assignment: CDR1 SGHRS and CDR2 YFSETQ. V dropped 2 bases and J dropped 2 bases, with 8 bases sitting between them. DNA of the CDR3: TGCGCCAGCAGCTTAAACTGGGCCTACAATGAGCAGTTCTTC. Its protein is CASSLNWAYNEQFF.

This clonotype came up many times. This chain connects TRBV7-3 to TRBJ2-1, with 7 bases aligning to TRBD1. Germline trimming cut 0 bases from V and 7 bases from J; bases unmatched to any gene: 6. The CDR3 totals 15 residues. Looked up from germline, CDR1 is SGHTA and CDR2 is FQGTGA. The CDR3 reads CASSLTYDRENEQFF. In DNA form, the CDR3 reads TGTGCCAGCAGCTTAACGTACGACAGGGAAAATGAGCAGTTCTTC.

V usage is TRBV5-1 and J usage is TRBJ2-2; D not certain. The germline gives CDR1 SGHRS, CDR2 YFSETQ. This CDR3 has 14 amino acids. The V end lost 6 bases, the J end lost 6 bases, and 15 bases lay between the germline ends. The CDR3, as DNA: TGCGCCAGCATTGATACTACGGCACCCGGGGAGCTGTTTTTT. It specifies CASIDTTAPGELFF.

The table lists this clonotype with many counts. This chain links TRBV27 with TRBJ1-2, with D possibly matching TRBD1 (6 bases). V was shortened by 4 bases and J by 7 bases, with 13 bases between the two germline ends. This CDR3 spans 13 amino acids. Germline CDR1 and CDR2: MNHEY and SMNVEV (reference sequence). The DNA for the CDR3 is TGTGCCAGCAGTTCGGTTGGGGGCCTTGGCTACACCTTC. Its translation is CASSSVGGLGYTF.

This clonotype was seen a handful of times. This chain joins TRBV19 and TRBJ1-1; the D is unclear. The CDR3 has 13 residues. Germline lookup yields CDR1 LNHDA and CDR2 SQIVND (reference sequence). V lost 10 bases to trimming and J lost 1 base, with 13 bases between them. In DNA form, the CDR3 reads TGTGCCACCGAAAAACTCCCGAACACTGAAGCTTTCTTT. The encoded protein is CATEKLPNTEAFF.

This clonotype was counted between two and nine times. The chain joins TRBV12-3 or TRBV12-4 to TRBJ1-2; D not certain. This CDR3 comprises 13 residues. The V end lost 6 bases, the J end lost 4 bases, and 12 bases lay between the germline ends. CDR3 nucleotides: TGTGCCAGCAGCCTGGCGTCTCTCTATGGCTACACCTTC. It is translated as CASSLASLYGYTF.

The rearrangement links TRBV29-1 to TRBJ2-3; D is tentatively TRBD1 or TRBD2 (5 bases each). CDR1 is SQVTM and CDR2 is ANQGSEA in the germline V gene. The CDR3 spans 17 residues. V lost 0 bases and J lost 4, with 20 bases in between. The CDR3 nucleotides read TGCAGCGTTGAAGATCTTAGGCCTGGGGGAATACCAGATACGCAGTATTTT. It yields the protein CSVEDLRPGGIPDTQYF.